A selection of T cell receptor beta chains follows, all from one sample in a study of T cells expressing NK-cell markers. TCRdb reanalyzed the 5' RACE reads, giving one entry per CDR3 protein sequence and no DNA. This listing includes about 260,000 distinct CDR3 sequences. The sequencing input was blood T cells: a sorted CD56 or NKG2C T cell subset, CD4+ or CD8+ T cells, or bulk PBMC T cells (not recorded which). These receptors were collected from a woman aged 18 to 75 in good health. CDR3s include the opening cysteine and the closing phenylalanine or tryptophan.

j_gene | v_gene | CDR3aa
TRBJ2-5 | TRBV7-3 | CASSLSSSMETQYF
TRBJ1-2 | TRBV28 | CASSAVKVGVNYGYTF
TRBJ1-6 | TRBV27 | CASSPRAGSRSPLHF
TRBJ2-1 | TRBV10-3 | CAISDRGNSYNEQFF
TRBJ2-3 | TRBV4-2 | CASSHVTGDTQYF
TRBJ1-4 | TRBV7-2 | CASSRGLSNEKLFF
TRBJ1-3 | TRBV20-1 | CSASHRGTGNTIYF
TRBJ2-4 | TRBV6-1 | CASTLSYGQLAKNIQYF
TRBJ2-1 | TRBV5-6 | CASSLAQVGGHLKQFF
TRBJ2-3 | TRBV7-2 | CASSVTGEGTDTQYF
TRBJ2-1 | TRBV5-1 | CASSLAEWVAPNEQFF
TRBJ2-7 | TRBV29-1 | CSIIGRFIHEQYF
TRBJ2-3 | TRBV20-1 | CSGSGEGAMADTQYF
TRBJ2-1 | TRBV7-2 | CASSLLVANYNEQFF
TRBJ2-2 | TRBV20-1 | CSALETGSGGELFF
TRBJ2-7 | TRBV5-6 | CASSIGTLFREQYF
TRBJ1-2 | TRBV11-2 | CASSLGVGAARAGGYTF
TRBJ2-6 | TRBV12-3/TRBV12-4 | CAIQSGANVLTF
TRBJ1-2 | TRBV18 | CASSPRDSLYGYTF
TRBJ2-3 | TRBV29-1 | CSTGRGQGAADTQYF
TRBJ1-5 | TRBV28 | CASSTGQGGQPQHF
TRBJ1-2 | TRBV2 | CASGEGGVYGYTF
TRBJ1-6 | TRBV3-1 | CASSQVGSPLHF
TRBJ1-2 | TRBV5-8 | CASSLWGHGYTF
TRBJ1-2 | TRBV4-1 | CASSQATGYGYTF
TRBJ2-5 | TRBV7-3 | CASSLSSSRQETQYF
TRBJ2-5 | TRBV10-2 | CASSGWGSQETQYF
TRBJ2-1 | TRBV5-1 | CASTKDRGAYNEQFF
TRBJ2-3 | TRBV5-1 | CASSLVRGLNGQNTQYF
TRBJ1-2 | TRBV27 | CASSFGGATAGTGYTF
TRBJ2-2 | TRBV30 | CAWSGGFPGELFF
TRBJ2-3 | TRBV19 | CASSIGNSGGIADTQYF
TRBJ2-7 | TRBV30 | CAWKGTSGSPSYEQYF
TRBJ1-5 | TRBV7-8 | CASSLDSSNQPQHF
TRBJ2-1 | TRBV28 | CASSSSVNEQFF
TRBJ2-7 | TRBV12-3/TRBV12-4 | CASSETYEQYF
TRBJ1-5 | TRBV20-1 | CSANQVQGASNQPQHF
TRBJ2-3 | TRBV20-1 | CSAGVATDTQYF
TRBJ2-1 | TRBV4-2 | CARPVSGSSYNEQFF
TRBJ1-5 | TRBV12-3/TRBV12-4 | CASSYGTGGSQPQHF
TRBJ2-5 | TRBV7-2 | CASSLAFPETQYF
TRBJ2-3 | TRBV4-3 | CASSQQFGTDTQYF
TRBJ1-6 | TRBV5-8 | CASSPKGNSPLHF
TRBJ2-1 | TRBV5-1 | CASSPSGTSGKSYNEQFF
TRBJ2-1 | TRBV10-3 | CAISEAREQFF
TRBJ2-1 | TRBV18 | CASSSGLAGPTNEQFF
TRBJ2-2 | TRBV12-3/TRBV12-4 | CATSLGARGNTGELFF
TRBJ2-7 | TRBV4-3 | CASSQDFAGEQYF
TRBJ1-2 | TRBV24-1 | CATSDSTGNYGYTF
TRBJ1-2 | TRBV5-4 | CASSYHRTGEYGYTF
TRBJ2-6 | TRBV18 | CASSPGAVSGANVLTF
TRBJ1-1 | TRBV30 | CAWAEGSHTEAFF
TRBJ2-1 | TRBV7-3 | CASSLGRNNEQFF